Presented here are 21 T cell receptor beta chains from one specimen sequenced in a study of T-cell reconstitution after alpha-beta-depleted transplantation in children. Preparing the TCRbeta library involved the use of unique molecular identifiers. TCRdb used MiXCR to reprocess the PCR reads, holding one entry per CDR3 protein. The profile shows around 110,000 distinct CDR3 sequences, 10% to 13% of them singletons. This sample comprised PBMCs, obtained before TCRalphabeta/CD19-depleted stem cell transplant. All receptors come from a boy between 2 and 15 years old with acute lymphoblastic leukemia, due to receive a stem cell transplant.

This clonotype came up many times. The chain carries TRBV20-1 and TRBJ1-2; 12 nucleotides align to TRBD1. CDR3 size: 13 residues. V lost 6 bases, J lost 7 bases, and 6 bases stayed unmatched. Per germline, CDR1 DFQATT and CDR2 SNEGSKA (reference sequence). This CDR3 is CSAPGDRGLGYTF. The DNA of the CDR3 is TGCAGTGCCCCAGGGGACAGGGGGCTTGGCTACACCTTC.

This clonotype was seen only a few times. J is TRBJ2-7 and V is TRBV6-5; D perhaps matches TRBD1 (5 bases). This CDR3 spans 14 amino acids. V lost 2 bases to trimming and J lost 3 bases, with 11 bases between them. Per germline, CDR1 MNHEY and CDR2 SVGAGI. The CDR3 region has the DNA TGTGCCAGCAGTTACGCAGGGTCCGGCTACGAGCAGTACTTC. Translating gives CASSYAGSGYEQYF.

This clonotype was detected many times. V is TRBV12-3 or TRBV12-4 and J is TRBJ2-3; 9 bases are shared with TRBD1. CDR3 size: 16 residues. V trimming: 6 bases; J trimming: 3 bases; junction bases outside the gene matches: 10. For the CDR3, the DNA is TGTGCCAGCAGCCCCGGGACAGGGATGGGGACAGATACGCAGTATTTT. Residues: CASSPGTGMGTDTQYF.

This clonotype showed up just a few times. The chain links TRBV10-3 to TRBJ2-7; unclear D gene. The V and J ends lost 2 bases and 5 bases respectively, with 10 bases between them. This CDR3 is 13 amino acids long. Germline V gives CDR1 ENHRY, CDR2 SYGVKD. The CDR3 nucleotides are TGTGCCATCAGTGAGGTGGGGAATAACGAGCAGTACTTC. It is translated as CAISEVGNNEQYF.

The rearrangement uses TRBV6-1 and TRBJ2-1, with 8 bases fitting TRBD2. This CDR3 has 15 residues. Per the germline V gene, CDR1 is MNHNS and CDR2 is SASEGT. Losses at the gene ends were 5 bases for V and 2 bases for J; bases not matched to a gene: 5. The chain's CDR3 is CASSPRGGTYNEQFF. The DNA for the CDR3 is TGTGCCAGCAGTCCCCGGGGGGGGACCTACAATGAGCAGTTCTTC.

The gene calls are TRBV7-2 and TRBJ1-4; possibly TRBD1 for D (6 bases). Trimming pared 4 bases from V and 9 bases from J, leaving 15 bases between. The CDR3 contains 14 residues. The V gene's germline CDR1 is SGHTA and CDR2 FQGNSA. CDR3 sequence: CASSSRRRGQKLFF. The CDR3 nucleotides read TGTGCCAGCAGCTCACGTCGGCGGGGGCAAAAACTGTTTTTT.

The chain has TRBV6-5 and TRBJ1-1; D is unresolved. The V gene lost 4 bases and the J gene lost 0 bases, with 12 bases spanning the gap. This CDR3 region has 15 residues. The V gene's germline CDR1 is MNHEY and CDR2 SVGAGI. The CDR3 loop reads CASSSVDGLNTEAFF. The CDR3 DNA sequence: TGTGCCAGCAGTTCCGTGGACGGATTGAACACTGAAGCTTTCTTT.

In its sample, this clonotype was seen a few times. This could be a read error, since a much larger clone is one nucleotide away. The rearrangement uses TRBV2 and TRBJ2-6; 8 bases map to TRBD1. This CDR3 spans 19 amino acids. Germline lookup yields CDR1 SNHLY and CDR2 FYNNEI. The V segment lost 10 bases and the J segment 0 bases; nucleotides outside the gene matches: 17. The CDR3 sequence is CAISPFPRQGISGANVLTF. CDR3 in DNA: TGTGCCATCAGCCCCTTTCCGCGACAGGGGATCTCTGGGGCCAACGTCCTGACTTTC.

The V gene is TRBV5-6, the J gene TRBJ2-7; TRBD1 matches 8 bases. The CDR3 spans 14 residues. Per germline, CDR1 SGHDT and CDR2 YYEEEE. V lost 2 bases, J lost 3 bases, and 4 bases stayed unmatched. The CDR3 DNA is TGTGCCAGCAGCTTAGGGGGACAGGACTACGAGCAGTACTTC. It yields the protein CASSLGGQDYEQYF. Using reference TRBV5-6 and TRBJ2-7 for the parts outside the CDR3, the full variable domain is DAGVTQSPTHLIKTRGQQVTLRCSPKSGHDTVSWYQQALGQGPQFIFQYYEEEERQRGNFPDRFSGHQFPNYSSELNVNALLLGDSALYLCASSLGGQDYEQYFGPGTRLTVT.

This chain links TRBV27 with TRBJ2-1; D remains ambiguous. The germline V and J ends were trimmed by 0 bases and 7 bases, with 19 bases remaining between them. The CDR3 has 17 residues. Germline assignment: CDR1 MNHEY and CDR2 SMNVEV (reference sequence). CDR3 protein: CASSLSEFPDNANEQFF. CDR3 DNA: TGTGCCAGCAGTTTATCGGAATTCCCCGACAACGCGAATGAGCAGTTCTTC.

This chain links TRBV12-3 or TRBV12-4 with TRBJ2-3; D unresolved. The CDR3 totals 11 residues. The V gene lost 6 bases and the J gene lost 7 bases, with 8 bases spanning the gap. The CDR3 sequence is CASSLVHTQYF. The DNA of the CDR3 is TGTGCCAGCAGCCTCGTACATACGCAGTATTTT.

This clonotype has ten or more counts. The chain recombines TRBV5-6 with TRBJ2-1; D is unresolved. V gave up 3 bases and J gave up 0 bases, with 10 bases separating them. Germline V lookup: CDR1 SGHDT, CDR2 YYEEEE. The CDR3 is 15 residues long. CDR3 in amino acids: CASSSSRTSYNEQFF. The CDR3 DNA sequence: TGTGCCAGCAGCTCGAGCAGAACCTCCTACAATGAGCAGTTCTTC.

This clonotype was observed a few times. The rearrangement links TRBV5-1 to TRBJ2-5; D perhaps matches TRBD2 (6 bases). Germline assignment: CDR1 SGHRS and CDR2 YFSETQ. This CDR3 spans 15 amino acids. V lost 4 bases and J lost 3, with 16 bases in between. This CDR3 is CASSRGSGSEETQYF. The CDR3 nucleotides are TGCGCCAGCAGCCGAGGCAGCGGGTCTGAAGAGACCCAGTACTTC.

This clonotype was observed at least ten times. V gene TRBV7-9 combines with J gene TRBJ1-1, with D uncertain. The V end was cut by 3 bases, the J end by 6 bases, with 8 bases between. The CDR3 length is 12 residues. Germline CDR1 and CDR2: SEHNR and FQNEAQ (reference sequence). CDR3 in amino acids: CASSFGSAEAFF. The CDR3 bases are TGTGCCAGCAGCTTCGGCTCGGCTGAAGCTTTCTTT.

The V gene is TRBV13, the J gene TRBJ2-6; 7 bases agree with TRBD2. The CDR3 length is 16 residues. Germline trimming cut 5 bases from V and 1 base from J; bases unmatched to any gene: 5. The germline gives CDR1 PRHDT, CDR2 FYEKMQ (reference sequence). CDR3 bases: TGTGCCAGCAGCCGGGCGGGGGTGTCTGGGGCCAACGTCCTGACTTTC. It specifies CASSRAGVSGANVLTF. The whole variable domain, remainder taken from reference TRBV13 and TRBJ2-6, is AAGVIQSPRHLIKEKRETATLKCYPIPRHDTVYWYQQGPGQDPQFLISFYEKMQSDKGSIPDRFSAQQFSDYHSELNMSSLELGDSALYFCASSRAGVSGANVLTFGAGSRLTVL.

This clonotype was seen a handful of times. The V gene is TRBV12-3 or TRBV12-4, the J gene TRBJ1-6; 8 bases are a match to TRBD1. The CDR3 length is 14 residues. The V and J ends lost 5 bases and 9 bases, in that order; junction bases with no gene match: 6. The CDR3 region is CASSTGQEASPLHF. The CDR3 DNA reads as TGTGCCAGCAGTACGGGACAGGAGGCTTCACCCCTCCACTTT.

The CDR3 DNA sequence: TGCGCCAGCAGCTTGACGCCGGCTAGCACAGATACGCAGTATTTT. This sequence encodes CASSLTPASTDTQYF. The chain joins TRBV5-1 to TRBJ2-3; D gene uncertain. The ends were cut back, 1 base at V and 0 bases at J, with 9 bases in the middle. CDR3 length: 15 residues. The germline gives CDR1 SGHRS, CDR2 YFSETQ.

This clonotype was seen at least ten times. The chain joins TRBV20-1 to TRBJ2-5; 8 bases are shared with TRBD2. There are 18 residues in the CDR3. CDR1 DFQATT and CDR2 SNEGSKA come from the germline V gene (reference sequence). V gave up 6 bases and J gave up 0 bases; unmatched junction bases: 18. For the CDR3, the DNA is TGCAGTGCCCAGAAACGGAGCGGGAGTTTTCCTTACCAAGAGACCCAGTACTTC. Amino acids: CSAQKRSGSFPYQETQYF.

The CDR3 region is CASSLDRANGELFF. As DNA, the CDR3 is TGTGCCAGCAGCTTGGACAGGGCCAACGGGGAGCTGTTTTTT. This rearrangement joins TRBV5-6 to TRBJ2-2, with D possibly matching TRBD1 (6 bases). Trimming cost V 0 bases and J 7 bases, with 10 bases left between them. The length of the CDR3 is 14 residues. The germline V gene has CDR1 SGHDT and CDR2 YYEEEE.

The rearrangement joins TRBV11-2 to TRBJ2-1; a possible D gene is TRBD2 (5 bases). CDR3 length: 13 amino acids. With 1 base removed from V and 8 bases from J, the gap between germline ends came to 9 bases. Per germline, CDR1 SGHAT and CDR2 FQNNGV. In DNA form, the CDR3 reads TGTGCCAGCAGCTTAGTGTTGAGGGATGAGCAGTTCTTC. Residues: CASSLVLRDEQFF.

The gene calls are TRBV20-1 and TRBJ2-2; 7 bases match TRBD2. V was pared by 6 bases and J by 6 bases, with 10 bases of the junction left unmatched. The germline gives CDR1 DFQATT, CDR2 SNEGSKA (reference sequence). The CDR3 has 14 amino acids. CDR3 in DNA: TGCAGTGCGGAGAGCGGGGAGGGGCCCGGGGAGCTGTTTTTT. Protein sequence: CSAESGEGPGELFF.